The sequence of this TCR beta chain was determined in a study of human T cells and chemical hapten exposure. On the study more broadly: Affected patients, primarily female, had alopecia areata, totalis or universalis.

Points on this clonotype: Its antigen is currently unknown.

Study-level results: No change in TCRs above 1 in 1000 frequency was produced by DPC sensitization.

Regarding time point: pre-sensitization, week 0. Treatment of the sample: therapeutic diphenylcyclopropenone sensitization with weekly scalp DPC. TCRdb analysed the RACE reads with MiXCR anew, one entry per CDR3 protein. The sample comprises some 70,000 distinct CDR3 sequences, 11% of which are singletons, and roughly 5.2% rests with the top ten. V was trimmed by 4 bases and J by 6 bases, leaving 20 bases between them. This CDR3 is 15 amino acids long. Germline loops: CDR1 SGDLS, CDR2 YYNGEE. This sequence joins TRBV9 and TRBJ2-7; D uncertain. The input for sequencing was whole blood, taken in connection with sensitization to the hapten diphenylcyclopropenone (DPC). This sequence was found in a woman aged 50 to 60 with alopecia areata. Some clones in this sample may be carry-over from other donors' samples. The CDR3 nucleotides are TGTGCCAGCAGCCCCCGCTTGGGTATGGGTGCCGAGCAGTACTTC. Translated, it gives CASSPRLGMGAEQYF. Supplemented by reference TRBV9 and TRBJ2-7, the full variable domain reads DSGVTQTPKHLITATGQRVTLRCSPRSGDLSVYWYQQSLDQGLQFLIQYYNGEERAKGNILERFSAQQFPDLHSELNLSSLELGDSALYFCASSPRLGMGAEQYFGPGTRLTVT.